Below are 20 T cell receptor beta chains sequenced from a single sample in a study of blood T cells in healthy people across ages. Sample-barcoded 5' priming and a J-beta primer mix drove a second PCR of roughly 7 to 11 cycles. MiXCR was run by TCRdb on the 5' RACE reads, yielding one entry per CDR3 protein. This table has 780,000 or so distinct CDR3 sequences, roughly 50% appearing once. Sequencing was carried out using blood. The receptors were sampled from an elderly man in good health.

The CDR3 DNA is TGCAGCGTTGATAAAGAGACAGGACTGAACACTGAAGCTTTCTTT. This sequence encodes CSVDKETGLNTEAFF. The genes are TRBV29-1 and TRBJ1-1; tentative D call: TRBD1 (6 bases). The CDR3 runs 15 residues. V was pared by 3 bases and J by 0 bases, with 14 bases between. Germline CDR1 and CDR2: SQVTM and ANQGSEA.

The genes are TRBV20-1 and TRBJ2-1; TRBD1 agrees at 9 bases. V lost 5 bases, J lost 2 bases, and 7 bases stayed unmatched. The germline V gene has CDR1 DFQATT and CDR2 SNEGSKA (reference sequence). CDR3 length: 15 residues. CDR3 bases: TGCAGTGCTCAGGGACAGGGCCGTACCTACAATGAGCAGTTCTTC. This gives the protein CSAQGQGRTYNEQFF.

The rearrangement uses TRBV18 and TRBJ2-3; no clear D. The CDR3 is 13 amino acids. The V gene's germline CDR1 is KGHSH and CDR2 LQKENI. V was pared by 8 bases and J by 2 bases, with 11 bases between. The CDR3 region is CASLERNTDTQYF. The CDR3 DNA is TGTGCCAGCCTGGAGAGGAACACAGATACGCAGTATTTT.

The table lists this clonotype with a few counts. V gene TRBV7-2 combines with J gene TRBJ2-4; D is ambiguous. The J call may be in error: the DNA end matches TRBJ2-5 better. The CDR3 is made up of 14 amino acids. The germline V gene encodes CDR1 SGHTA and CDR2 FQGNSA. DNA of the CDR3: TGTGCCAGCAGCTTAGCGGTCGGTGTGGCGACCCAGTACTTC. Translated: CASSLAVGVATQYF.

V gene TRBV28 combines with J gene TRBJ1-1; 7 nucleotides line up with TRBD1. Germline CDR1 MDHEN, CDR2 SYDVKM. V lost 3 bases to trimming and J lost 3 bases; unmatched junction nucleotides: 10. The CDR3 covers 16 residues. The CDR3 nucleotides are TGTGCCAGCAGTTTCATTGGGACAGCCTATTACACTGAAGCTTTCTTT. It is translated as CASSFIGTAYYTEAFF.

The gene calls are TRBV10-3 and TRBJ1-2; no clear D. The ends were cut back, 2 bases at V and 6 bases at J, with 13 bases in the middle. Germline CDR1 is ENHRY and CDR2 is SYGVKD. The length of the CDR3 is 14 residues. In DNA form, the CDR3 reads TGTGCCATCAGTGAGGCAGAGGGTAGAAATGGCTACACCTTC. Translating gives CAISEAEGRNGYTF.

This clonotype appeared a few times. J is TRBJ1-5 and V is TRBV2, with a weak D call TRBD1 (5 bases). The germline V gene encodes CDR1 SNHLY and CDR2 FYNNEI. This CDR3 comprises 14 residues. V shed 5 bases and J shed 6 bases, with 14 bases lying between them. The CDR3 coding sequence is TGTGCCAGCAGTCCCCAGGGATTAAGTCAGCCCCAGCATTTT. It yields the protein CASSPQGLSQPQHF.

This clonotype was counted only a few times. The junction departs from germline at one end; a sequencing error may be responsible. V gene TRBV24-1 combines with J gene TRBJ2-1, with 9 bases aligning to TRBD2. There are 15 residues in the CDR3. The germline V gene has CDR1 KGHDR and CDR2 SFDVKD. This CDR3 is CATSVLTSGGGEQFF. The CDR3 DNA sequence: TGTGCCACCAGTGTTTTGACTAGCGGAGGAGGAGAGCAGTTCTTC.

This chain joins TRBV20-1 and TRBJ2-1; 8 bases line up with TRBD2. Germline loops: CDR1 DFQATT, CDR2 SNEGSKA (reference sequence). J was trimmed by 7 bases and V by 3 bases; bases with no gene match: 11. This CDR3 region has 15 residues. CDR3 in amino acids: CSARDPWGGGNEQFF. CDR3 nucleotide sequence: TGCAGTGCTAGGGACCCCTGGGGCGGGGGGAATGAGCAGTTCTTC.

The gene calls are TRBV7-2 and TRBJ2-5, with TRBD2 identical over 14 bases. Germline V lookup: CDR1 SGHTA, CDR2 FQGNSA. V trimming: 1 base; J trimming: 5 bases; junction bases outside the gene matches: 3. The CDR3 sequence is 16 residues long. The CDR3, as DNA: TGTGCCAGCAGCTTAGGTGGGACTAGCGGGAGTGAGACCCAGTACTTC. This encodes CASSLGGTSGSETQYF.

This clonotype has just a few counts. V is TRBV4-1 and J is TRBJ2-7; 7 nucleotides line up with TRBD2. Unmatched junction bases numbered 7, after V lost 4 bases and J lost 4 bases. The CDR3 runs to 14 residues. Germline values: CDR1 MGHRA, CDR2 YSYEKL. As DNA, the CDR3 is TGCGCCAGCAGCCTCCGACCCGGGGGGTACGAGCAGTACTTC. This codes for CASSLRPGGYEQYF.

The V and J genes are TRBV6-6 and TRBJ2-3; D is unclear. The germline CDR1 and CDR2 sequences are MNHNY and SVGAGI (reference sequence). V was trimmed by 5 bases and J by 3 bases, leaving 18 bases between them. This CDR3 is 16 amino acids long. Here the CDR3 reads CASSAREAMRTDTQYF. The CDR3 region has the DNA TGTGCCAGCAGTGCCCGAGAAGCGATGAGAACAGATACGCAGTATTTT.

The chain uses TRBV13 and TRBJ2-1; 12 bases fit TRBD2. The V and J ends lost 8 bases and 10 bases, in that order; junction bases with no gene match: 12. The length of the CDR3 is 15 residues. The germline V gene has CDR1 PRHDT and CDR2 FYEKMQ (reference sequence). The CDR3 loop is CASRLAGGRTGEQFF. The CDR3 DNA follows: TGTGCCAGCCGCCTAGCGGGAGGGCGTACAGGGGAGCAGTTCTTC.

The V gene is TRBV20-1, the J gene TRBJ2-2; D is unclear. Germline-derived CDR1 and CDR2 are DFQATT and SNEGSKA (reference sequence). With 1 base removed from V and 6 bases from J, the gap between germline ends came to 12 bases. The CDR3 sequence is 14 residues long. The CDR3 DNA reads TGCAGTGCTAGAGTTCCGAACCGCCCCGGGGAGCTGTTTTTT. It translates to CSARVPNRPGELFF.

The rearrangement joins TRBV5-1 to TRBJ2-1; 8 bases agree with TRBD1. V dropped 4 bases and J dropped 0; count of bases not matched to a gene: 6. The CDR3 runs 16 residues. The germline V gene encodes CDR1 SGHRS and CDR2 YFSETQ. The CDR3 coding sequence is TGCGCCAGCAGCCGGGGGACAGGAGACTCCTACAATGAGCAGTTCTTC. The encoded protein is CASSRGTGDSYNEQFF.

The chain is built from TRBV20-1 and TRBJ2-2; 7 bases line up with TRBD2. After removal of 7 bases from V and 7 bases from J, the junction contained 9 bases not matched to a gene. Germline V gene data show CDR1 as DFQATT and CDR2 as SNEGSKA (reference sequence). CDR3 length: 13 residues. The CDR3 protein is CSVRAPSGGELFF. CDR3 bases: TGCAGTGTCCGAGCCCCTAGCGGCGGGGAGCTGTTTTTT.

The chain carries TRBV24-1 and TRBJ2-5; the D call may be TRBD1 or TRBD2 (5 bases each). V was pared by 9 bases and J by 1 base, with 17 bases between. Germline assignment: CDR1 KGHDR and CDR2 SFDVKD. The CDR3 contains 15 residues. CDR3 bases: TGTGCCACCCGGGGTAGACAGCTGACCCAAGAGACCCAGTACTTC. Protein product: CATRGRQLTQETQYF.

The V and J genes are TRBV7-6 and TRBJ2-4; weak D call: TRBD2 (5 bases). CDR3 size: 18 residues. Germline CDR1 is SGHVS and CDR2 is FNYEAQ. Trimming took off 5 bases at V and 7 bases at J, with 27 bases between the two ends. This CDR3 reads CASSLNPGFSIHMNIQYF. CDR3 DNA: TGTGCCAGCAGCCTTAACCCGGGGTTTAGTATTCATATGAACATTCAGTACTTC.

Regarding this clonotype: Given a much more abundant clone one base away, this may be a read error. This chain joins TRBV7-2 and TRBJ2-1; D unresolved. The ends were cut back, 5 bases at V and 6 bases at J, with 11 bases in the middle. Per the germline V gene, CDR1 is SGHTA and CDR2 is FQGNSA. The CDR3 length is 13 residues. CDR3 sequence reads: CASSRVPGNEQFF. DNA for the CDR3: TGTGCCAGCAGCCGCGTCCCGGGCAATGAGCAGTTCTTC.

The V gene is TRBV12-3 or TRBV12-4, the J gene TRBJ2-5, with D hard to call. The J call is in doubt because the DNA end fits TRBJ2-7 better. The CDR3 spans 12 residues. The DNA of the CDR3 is TGTGCCAGCAGTTTAGTGACCCGCGAGCAGTACTTC. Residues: CASSLVTREQYF.